This paragraph reports one TCR beta chain. No antigen is known for it. The sample comes from a study of radiotherapy plus CTLA-4 blockade in lung cancer. Study context: For approximately 19% of patients, objective responses occurred, and approximately 31% had disease control. Study-level points and caveats: In blood, TCR clones derived from the tumor expanded after radiotherapy plus ipilimumab. Response, reportedly, was best predicted by interferon-beta along with early blood T cell clone dynamics.

The J segment lost 0 bases and the V segment lost 5 bases, leaving 3 bases of the junction unmatched. Germline loops: CDR1 MNHEY, CDR2 SVGAGI. The length of the CDR3 is 14 residues. Libraries were prepared by immunoSEQ multiplex PCR; TCRdb keeps only in-frame clonotypes and omits some of them. Among 83,000 or so clones listed, 75% to 90% were seen once. Chemo-refractory metastatic non-small-cell lung cancer patients underwent focal radiation alongside CTLA-4 blockade with ipilimumab. The sequencing here drew on peripheral blood, taken from a patient treated with radiotherapy plus ipilimumab. The chain employs TRBV6-5 and TRBJ2-5; 7 bases are a match to TRBD1. This clonotype originated in a human donor with non-small cell lung cancer who had stable disease on radiotherapy plus ipilimumab. CDR3 in amino acids: CASSGTAYQETQYF. In nucleotides, the CDR3 is TGTGCCAGCAGTGGGACAGCGTACCAAGAGACCCAGTACTTC.